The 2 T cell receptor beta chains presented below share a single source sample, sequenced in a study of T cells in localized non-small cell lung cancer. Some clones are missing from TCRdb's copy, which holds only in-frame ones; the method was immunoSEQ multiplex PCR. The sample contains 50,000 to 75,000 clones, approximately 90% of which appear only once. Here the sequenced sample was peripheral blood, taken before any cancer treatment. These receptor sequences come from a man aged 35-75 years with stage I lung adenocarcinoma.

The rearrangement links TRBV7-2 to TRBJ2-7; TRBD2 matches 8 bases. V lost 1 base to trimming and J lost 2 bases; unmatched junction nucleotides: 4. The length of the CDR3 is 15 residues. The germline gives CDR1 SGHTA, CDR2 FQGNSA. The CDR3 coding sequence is TGTGCCAGCAGCTTAGGGGCGGGAGGAACCTACGAGCAGTACTTC. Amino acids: CASSLGAGGTYEQYF. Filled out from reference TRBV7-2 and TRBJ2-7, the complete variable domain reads GAGVSQSPSNKVTEKGKDVELRCDPISGHTALYWYRQSLGQGLEFLIYFQGNSAPDKSGLPSDRFSAERTGGSVSTLTIQRTQQEDSAVYLCASSLGAGGTYEQYFGPGTRLTVT.

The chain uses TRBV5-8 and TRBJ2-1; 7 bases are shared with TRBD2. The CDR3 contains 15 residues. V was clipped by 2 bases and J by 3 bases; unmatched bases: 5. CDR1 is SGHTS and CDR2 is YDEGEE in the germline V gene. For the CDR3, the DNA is TGTGCCAGCAGCTTAGGTCTAGCGGACTACAATGAGCAGTTCTTC. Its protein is CASSLGLADYNEQFF.